This entry concerns a single T cell receptor beta chain. This entry belongs to a study of blood T cell repertoires in COVID-19. Study context: Samples came from the United States, Italy and Spain, spanning acute and convalescent COVID-19. PBMCs, B-cell-depleted T cells, or T cells were the source of the cDNA or gDNA that made up the material.

The CDR3 has 15 residues. Trimming left V 0 bases short and J 6 bases short, with 12 bases between. CDR1 MNHEY and CDR2 SVGEGT come from the germline V gene. In the original processing: Using reference gene primer amplification, nucleated cell counts were estimated. The assay was immunoSEQ multiplex PCR, and TCRdb's table has in-frame clones only and misses some. V, J and clone size reflect that table, while D and trimming were determined from the DNA. The sample lists about 24,000 clones, 89% occurring once. The rearrangement links TRBV6-2 or TRBV6-3 to TRBJ2-1, with a weak D call TRBD2 (7 bases). This clonotype was obtained from a woman in her seventies with active COVID-19. Material: peripheral blood. CDR3 residues: CASSYSGGGGNEQFF. The DNA of the CDR3 is TGTGCCAGCAGTTACTCAGGGGGGGGCGGCAATGAGCAGTTCTTC.